This TCR beta chain was sequenced for a study of blood T cell repertoires in COVID-19. Study as a whole: Both acute and convalescent COVID-19 samples were obtained from the United States, Italy and Spain.

The CDR3 loop spans 15 amino acids. Germline-derived CDR1 and CDR2 are SGHRS and YFSETQ. The V and J ends lost 2 bases and 2 bases, in that order; junction bases with no gene match: 2. Original methodology: Reference gene primer amplification in the assay estimated nucleated cell counts. Clones were sequenced by immunoSEQ multiplex PCR, and TCRdb holds only the in-frame ones, with some missing. That table supplies the V and J calls and clone size; D and trimming were determined from the DNA. The table shows roughly 380,000 clones, with approximately 77% occurring only once. The sample holds one count of this clone.

Sequencing input: peripheral blood. The V and J genes are TRBV5-1 and TRBJ1-3; 9 bases are a match to TRBD1. The sequence was obtained from a human donor with acute or convalescent COVID-19. The donor label of this sample is uncertain. This chain's CDR3 is CASSLQGAAGNTIYF. The CDR3 coding sequence is TGCGCCAGCAGCTTACAGGGGGCGGCTGGAAACACCATATATTTT.